This T cell receptor (beta chain) was recovered during a study of CD8 T cells in ankylosing spondylitis. Broader study findings: Seemingly distinctive of ankylosing spondylitis blood was a TCR beta motif formed by eight highly homologous variants. Reports of some motif variants in reactive arthritis synovial fluid and blood predate this one. Significantly higher representation of disease-linked clones was reported for matched ankylosing spondylitis synovial fluid.

A note on this clonotype: Its target is not known.

TCR beta libraries were made by quantitative 5'-RACE with molecular barcodes. Each CDR3 protein is one row after TCRdb ran MiXCR on the 5' RACE reads. The sample lists around 450,000 distinct CDR3 sequences; 25% to 30% were seen once. This CDR3 is 13 amino acids long. Trimming removed 4 bases from V and 5 bases from J, with 11 bases in between. Germline values: CDR1 MNHNS, CDR2 SASEGT. The chain employs TRBV6-1 and TRBJ2-5; D unclear. Source material: blood, either unsorted or a sorted T cell fraction (not recorded which). The receptor's source is a male donor with ankylosing spondylitis. CDR3 nucleotides: TGTGCCAGCAGTGTCGGGCCGCCTGAGACCCAGTACTTC. This codes for CASSVGPPETQYF.